One sample yielded the 17 T cell receptor beta chains listed below, sequenced in a study of tumor and adjacent non-tumor tissue in lung cancer. TCRbeta libraries were built with three rounds of nested PCR, modified from ARM-PCR. TCRdb passed the multiplex PCR reads through MiXCR, listing each CDR3 protein once. Of about 120,000 distinct CDR3 sequences in the sample, about 66% are singletons; the top ten hold roughly 13%. RNA was extracted from bulk tissue without any cell sorting. The source material was lung tumor tissue. The receptors were gathered from a man aged 25 to 40 with non-small cell lung cancer.

This clonotype turned up a few times. Just one base apart from a much larger clone, this may be a read error. The chain has TRBV6-1 and TRBJ2-7; D possibly corresponds to TRBD1 (6 bases). Germline CDR1 is MNHNS and CDR2 is SASEGT. CDR3 length: 13 residues. V was shortened by 8 bases and J by 4 bases, with 15 bases between the two germline ends. In DNA form, the CDR3 reads TGTGCCAGCGGTATGGAACAGGGTTACGAGCAGTACTTC. Its translation is CASGMEQGYEQYF.

The gene calls are TRBV6-5 and TRBJ1-2; tentative D call: TRBD1 (6 bases). The CDR3 contains 14 residues. Trimming shortened V by 5 bases and J by 5 bases, and 15 bases separated the two germline ends. Germline values: CDR1 MNHEY, CDR2 SVGAGI. The CDR3 bases are TGTGCCAGCAGTGAGGGGGTCAAGAATTATGGCTACACCTTC. Translated, it gives CASSEGVKNYGYTF.

The chain couples TRBV5-6 to TRBJ2-3; TRBD1 aligns across 7 bases. CDR1 and CDR2 (germline): SGHDT, YYEEEE. V was clipped by 6 bases and J by 3 bases; unmatched bases: 10. The CDR3 runs to 15 residues. The CDR3 is CASNLTGQTTDTQYF. CDR3 bases: TGTGCCAGCAACCTCACGGGACAGACGACAGATACGCAGTATTTT.

The gene calls are TRBV6-2 or TRBV6-3 and TRBJ1-2; no clear D gene. This CDR3 region has 13 residues. The germline gives CDR1 MNHEY, CDR2 SVGEGT. The ends were cut back, 4 bases at V and 3 bases at J, with 9 bases in the middle. The CDR3 is CASSSRVHYGYTF. CDR3 coding DNA: TGTGCCAGCAGTTCACGGGTTCACTATGGCTACACCTTC.

A note on this clonotype: Being one base from a much bigger clone, this may be a read error. This rearrangement joins TRBV6-5 to TRBJ2-1; TRBD2 might be the D (5 bases). Germline CDR1 reads MNHEY; CDR2 reads SVGAGI. The CDR3 is 13 residues long. Trimming removed 4 bases at V and 9 bases at J, with 13 bases between. CDR3 bases: TGTGCCAGCAGTTCGCAGCGGTCCAGTGAGCAGTTCTTC. Encoded protein: CASSSQRSSEQFF.

Of note for this clonotype: With a much larger clone just one base away, this may be a read error. This sequence joins TRBV6-1 and TRBJ1-4, with 10 positions matching TRBD1. With 10 bases clipped from V and 6 bases from J, the junction kept 8 bases outside the gene matches. This CDR3 spans 14 amino acids. The germline gives CDR1 MNHNS, CDR2 SASEGT. CDR3 DNA sequence: TGTGCCAACACTTCGGACAGGGGGTATGAAAAACTGTTTTTT. Encoded protein: CANTSDRGYEKLFF.

This sequence joins TRBV4-3 and TRBJ2-5, with D uncertain. This CDR3 contains 14 residues. The V gene lost 0 bases and the J gene lost 4 bases, with 9 bases spanning the gap. Germline V gene lookup returns CDR1 LGHNA and CDR2 YSLEER. CDR3 residues: CASSQDRHGETQYF. The CDR3 DNA sequence: TGCGCCAGCAGCCAAGATCGTCACGGAGAGACCCAGTACTTC.

About this clonotype itself: A read error may produce the germline difference seen at one junction end. The chain is built from TRBV20-1 and TRBJ2-3; 7 nucleotides match TRBD2. Germline CDR1 DFQATT, CDR2 SNEGSKA (reference sequence). CDR3 size: 15 residues. The CDR3 DNA is TGCAGTCCTTCGCCCCTCAGCGGGGCCACAGATACGCAGTATTTC. Amino acid sequence: CSPSPLSGATDTQYF.

By sample fraction, this clonotype is medium-sized. The chain links TRBV6-5 to TRBJ2-7; no reliable D call. CDR1 is MNHEY, CDR2 SVGAGI, per germline. The CDR3 is made up of 15 amino acids. V lost 6 bases and J lost 1, with 16 bases in between. CDR3 region: CASSLIPGSSYEQYF. CDR3 nucleotides: TGTGCCAGCAGCTTGATTCCGGGCAGTTCCTACGAGCAGTACTTC.

J is TRBJ2-5 and V is TRBV20-1; the match to TRBD2 covers 9 bases. This CDR3 comprises 16 residues. From germline, CDR1 is DFQATT and CDR2 SNEGSKA (reference sequence). Losses at the gene ends were 6 bases for V and 5 bases for J; bases not matched to a gene: 16. CDR3 amino acids: CSAPKHLAGRGETQYF. The CDR3 DNA is TGCAGTGCACCTAAGCACCTAGCGGGGCGGGGGGAGACCCAGTACTTC.

This clonotype was found once. A much larger clone is a single base away; this may be a read error. The chain joins TRBV6-1 to TRBJ2-3; 11 positions match TRBD2. From germline, CDR1 is MNHNS and CDR2 SASEGT. The CDR3 is 16 residues long. DNA for the CDR3: TGTGCCAGCAGTGCTTTACTAGCGGGAGAAACAGATACGCGGTATTTT. It specifies CASSALLAGETDTRYF.

To note about this clonotype: Being one base from a much bigger clone, this may be a read error. The V gene is TRBV10-1, the J gene TRBJ2-3; 8 bases map to TRBD2. The CDR3 runs 16 residues. From germline, CDR1 is WNHNN and CDR2 SYGVQD (reference sequence). The trim removed 8 bases at V and 6 bases at J, leaving 16 bases unmatched. This chain's CDR3 is CASGGSREGRRDTQYF. As DNA, the CDR3 is TGCGCCAGCGGTGGGAGTCGGGAGGGCCGTCGGGATACGCAGTATTTT.

About this clonotype itself: A read error may be the cause here, since a much bigger clone is one base away. The chain recombines TRBV12-3 or TRBV12-4 with TRBJ2-5; 8 nucleotides agree with TRBD2. The CDR3 is made up of 16 amino acids. V lost 5 bases to trimming and J lost 5 bases; unmatched junction nucleotides: 13. The CDR3 nucleotides read TGTGCCAGCAGTCTACCCTGGGGAGCGGGAGACGAGACCCAGTACTTC. It codes for CASSLPWGAGDETQYF.

V usage is TRBV20-1 and J usage is TRBJ2-1; D gene ambiguous. V was clipped by 6 bases and J by 14 bases, with 26 bases between them. Germline V gene lookup returns CDR1 DFQATT and CDR2 SNEGSKA (reference sequence). The CDR3 is 14 amino acids. The CDR3, as DNA: TGCAGTGCAATGCTGCCGCTTCCTTACAATGTGGAGTTCTTC. This sequence encodes CSAMLPLPYNVEFF.

The chain has TRBV4-2 and TRBJ1-2; D is unclear. The CDR3 totals 13 residues. CDR1 is LGHNA and CDR2 is YNFKEQ in the germline V gene. The ends were cut back, 0 bases at V and 4 bases at J, with 6 bases in the middle. CDR3 bases: TGTGCCAGCAGCCAAGACAGGCTCTATGGCTACACCTTC. Protein sequence: CASSQDRLYGYTF.

Relative to its sample, this clonotype is medium-sized (0.01 to 0.1%). The chain recombines TRBV11-2 with TRBJ1-1; D gene ambiguous. The CDR3 is 13 amino acids. The germline V gene encodes CDR1 SGHAT and CDR2 FQNNGV. Trimming removed 8 bases from V and 4 bases from J, with 14 bases in between. CDR3 DNA: TGTGCCAGCTTAGTGACGGAGGGCACTGAAGCTTTCTTT. Amino acid sequence: CASLVTEGTEAFF.

Note on this clonotype: A read error is possible here, since a much larger clone lies one base away. The genes are TRBV4-1 and TRBJ1-2; weak D call: TRBD1 (5 bases). Germline loops: CDR1 MGHRA, CDR2 YSYEKL. There are 16 residues in the CDR3. The CDR3 loop is CASSQDLGSGLYGYIF. The CDR3 DNA is TGCGCCAGCAGCCAAGATCTGGGTTCGGGGCTCTATGGCTACATCTTC.